This is a list of T cell receptor beta chains from one sample in a study of identical twins. TCRdb reprocessed the 5' RACE reads with MiXCR, giving one entry per CDR3 protein. This table holds over 550,000 distinct CDR3 sequences, roughly 7.1% found once. These records were also assigned to another study, of yellow fever vaccine responses in identical twins.

Sequenced: PBMCs. The receptors were sampled from a woman aged 18-29 years in good health. CDR3s include the opening cysteine and the closing phenylalanine or tryptophan. The D gene is left open where the match is weak. Not all rows give a size; the values are once, few, many and, for expanded clones, a class.

few,TRBV7-6,-,TRBJ2-1,CASSLASGLNEQFF,TGTGCCAGCAGCTTAGCGTCAGGGTTGAATGAGCAGTTCTTC
-,TRBV11-2,TRBD1,TRBJ1-6,CASSFRGTGASSPLHF,TGTGCCAGCAGCTTTAGGGGGACAGGGGCAAGTTCACCCCTCCACTTT
many,TRBV7-8,-,TRBJ1-6,CASSLDSSYNSPLHF,TGTGCCAGCAGCTTAGATAGCTCCTATAATTCACCCCTCCACTTT
many,TRBV6-5,-,TRBJ2-5,CASSYYRRLETQYF,TGTGCCAGCAGTTATTACAGGAGGCTGGAGACCCAGTACTTC
many,TRBV29-1,TRBD1,TRBJ2-7,CSVMTGGTYEQYF,TGCAGCGTCATGACAGGGGGGACCTACGAGCAGTACTTC
many,TRBV24-1,TRBD1,TRBJ2-1,CATSDRGLTNEQFF,TGTGCCACCAGCGACAGGGGCTTGACGAATGAGCAGTTCTTC
-,TRBV4-1,-,TRBJ2-5,CASQPQGMVQETQYF,TGCGCCAGCCAACCCCAGGGAATGGTCCAAGAGACCCAGTACTTC
-,TRBV4-2,TRBD2,TRBJ2-1,CASSQESGRTDEQFF,TGTGCCAGCAGCCAAGAGAGCGGGAGGACGGATGAGCAGTTCTTC
-,TRBV29-1,-,TRBJ2-7,CSVRDIYEQYF,TGCAGCGTTCGGGACATCTACGAGCAGTACTTC
few,TRBV12-3/TRBV12-4,TRBD2,TRBJ2-5,CASSLAPSSGEETQYF,TGTGCCAGCAGTTTAGCGCCGTCTAGCGGGGAAGAGACCCAGTACTTC
many,TRBV3-1,TRBD2,TRBJ2-1,CASSPLGTSGSIEQFF,TGTGCCAGCAGCCCTTTAGGCACTAGCGGGAGTATTGAGCAGTTCTTC
few,TRBV28,-,TRBJ2-7,CASRHGTTHEQYF,TGTGCCAGCAGACACGGGACAACCCACGAGCAGTACTTC
-,TRBV6-1,TRBD2,TRBJ2-1,CASSLAGGHHEQFF,TGTGCCAGCTCCCTAGCGGGGGGGCACCATGAGCAGTTCTTC
few,TRBV6-5,-,TRBJ1-6,CASSYSGRYSPLHF,TGTGCCAGCAGTTACTCAGGCAGATATTCACCCCTCCACTTT
few,TRBV6-1,TRBD2,TRBJ2-7,CASSEASGGAYEQYF,TGTGCCAGCAGTGAAGCTAGCGGGGGAGCCTACGAGCAGTACTTC
few,TRBV11-2,TRBD1,TRBJ1-6,CASSLRTGSNSPLHF,TGTGCCAGCAGCTTGAGGACAGGAAGTAATTCACCCCTCCACTTT
few,TRBV5-1,TRBD1,TRBJ1-3,CASSPGGSDSGNTIYF,TGCGCCAGCAGCCCAGGGGGCTCGGACTCTGGAAACACCATATATTTT
many,TRBV10-2,TRBD1,TRBJ2-1,CASSGDRGRYNEQFF,TGCGCCAGCAGTGGGGACAGGGGGCGATACAATGAGCAGTTCTTC
-,TRBV12-3/TRBV12-4,-,TRBJ2-3,CASIRDPLTDTQYF,TGTGCCAGCATTCGGGACCCTCTCACAGATACGCAGTATTTT
few,TRBV13,TRBD1,TRBJ2-4,CASSPDRSIQYF,TGTGCCAGCAGCCCGGACAGGTCCATTCAGTACTTC
many,TRBV24-1,-,TRBJ2-3,CATGSTYTTDTQYF,TGTGCCACCGGGTCAACCTATACCACAGATACGCAGTATTTT
-,TRBV20-1,TRBD2,TRBJ2-1,CCARAPGTSSYNEQFF,TGCTGTGCTAGAGCCCCCGGGACTAGTTCCTACAATGAGCAGTTCTTC
few,TRBV10-3,TRBD1,TRBJ1-1,CAISKQGSDTEAFF,TGTGCCATCAGCAAACAGGGGAGCGACACTGAAGCTTTCTTT
many,TRBV7-9,-,TRBJ1-1,CASSFDRLVTEAFF,TGTGCCAGCAGCTTCGACAGGCTGGTTACTGAAGCTTTCTTT
many,TRBV5-1,-,TRBJ1-6,CASSLAGQRSSYNSPLHF,TGCGCCAGCAGCTTGGCCGGACAGCGAAGCTCCTATAATTCACCCCTCCACTTT
many,TRBV2,-,TRBJ1-2,CASRAATLGGYTF,TGTGCCAGCAGAGCCGCAACCTTAGGGGGCTACACCTTC
few,TRBV28,-,TRBJ1-1,CASSFRVGRQNTEAFF,TGTGCCAGCAGTTTTAGGGTGGGCAGGCAGAACACTGAAGCTTTCTTT
many,TRBV24-1,TRBD1,TRBJ2-1,CATSDRGFEDEQFF,TGTGCCACCAGTGACAGGGGGTTCGAGGATGAGCAGTTCTTC
few,TRBV28,-,TRBJ1-4,CASSLGRPGFIEKLFF,TGTGCCAGCAGTTTAGGCCGGCCAGGGTTTATTGAAAAACTGTTTTTT
many,TRBV10-3,TRBD2,TRBJ2-3,CAIRRTSGSTYTQYF,TGTGCCATCAGAAGGACTAGCGGGAGTACGTATACGCAGTATTTT
-,TRBV7-6,TRBD2,TRBJ2-3,CASSLASGVADTQYF,TGTGCCAGCAGCTTAGCGAGCGGGGTGGCAGATACGCAGTATTTT
few,TRBV6-5,TRBD2,TRBJ2-2,CASSYLTSGIDTGELFF,TGTGCCAGCAGTTATCTGACTAGCGGGATTGACACCGGGGAGCTGTTTTTT
-,TRBV7-6,-,TRBJ1-1,CASSGSNMNTEAFF,TGTGCCAGCAGCGGCTCAAACATGAACACTGAAGCTTTCTTT
-,TRBV5-8,-,TRBJ1-1,CASTGSAVNTEAFF,TGTGCCAGCACCGGTTCTGCAGTAAACACTGAAGCTTTCTTT
-,TRBV10-3,-,TRBJ2-3,CAISESREGTQYF,TGTGCCATCAGTGAGTCAAGGGAAGGTACGCAGTATTTT
many,TRBV24-1,-,TRBJ2-2,CATSNRMTNTGELFF,TGTGCCACCAGTAACAGAATGACCAACACCGGGGAGCTGTTTTTT
few,TRBV5-1,-,TRBJ1-1,CASSEPGRSNTEAFF,TGCGCCAGCAGCGAACCGGGACGGTCGAACACTGAAGCTTTCTTT
many,TRBV5-5,-,TRBJ1-5,CASSFQGPEPQHF,TGTGCCAGCAGCTTCCAGGGGCCGGAGCCCCAGCATTTT
few,TRBV3-1,-,TRBJ2-3,CASSQDRASLSTDTQYF,TGTGCCAGCAGCCAAGATCGGGCCAGCTTAAGCACAGATACGCAGTATTTT
many,TRBV2,TRBD2,TRBJ2-3,CASSAGLAGGDTQYF,TGTGCCAGCAGTGCGGGACTAGCGGGAGGGGATACGCAGTATTTT
-,TRBV6-5,TRBD1,TRBJ2-1,CASSFTGGRSYNEQFF,TGTGCCAGCAGTTTCACAGGGGGAAGGTCCTACAATGAGCAGTTCTTC